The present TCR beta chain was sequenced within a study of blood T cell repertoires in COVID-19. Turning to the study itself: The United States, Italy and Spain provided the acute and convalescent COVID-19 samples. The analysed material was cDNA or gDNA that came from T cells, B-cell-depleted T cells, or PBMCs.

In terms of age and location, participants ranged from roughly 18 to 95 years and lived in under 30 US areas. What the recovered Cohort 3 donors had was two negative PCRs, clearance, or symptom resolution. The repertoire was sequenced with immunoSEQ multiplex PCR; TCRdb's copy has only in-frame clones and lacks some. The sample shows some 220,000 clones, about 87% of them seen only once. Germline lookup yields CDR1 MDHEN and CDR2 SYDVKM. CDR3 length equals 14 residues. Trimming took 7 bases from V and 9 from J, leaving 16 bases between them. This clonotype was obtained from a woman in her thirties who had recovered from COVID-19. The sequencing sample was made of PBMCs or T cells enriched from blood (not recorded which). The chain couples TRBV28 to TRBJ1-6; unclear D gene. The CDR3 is CASNRRDAISPLHF. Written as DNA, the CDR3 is TGTGCCAGCAATCGTCGGGATGCCATTTCACCCCTCCACTTT. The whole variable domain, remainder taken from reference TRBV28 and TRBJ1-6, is DVKVTQSSRYLVKRTGEKVFLECVQDMDHENMFWYRQDPGLGLRLIYFSYDVKMKEKGDIPEGYSVSREKKERFSLILESASTNQTSMYLCASNRRDAISPLHFGNGTRLTVT.